This T cell receptor (beta chain) was documented in a study of blood T cell repertoires in COVID-19. This CDR3 has 16 residues. V was shortened by 0 bases and J by 3 bases, with 14 bases between the two germline ends. Germline V lookup: CDR1 MNHEY, CDR2 SVGEGT. The method was immunoSEQ multiplex PCR; TCRdb's version includes in-frame clones alone and lacks a portion of them. This sample has about 170,000 clones, with 70% to 85% found just once. The chain uses TRBV6-2 or TRBV6-3 and TRBJ1-1, with a weak D call TRBD1 (6 bases). The TCR originated in a man in his sixties who had recovered from COVID-19. The specimen sequenced was peripheral blood. CDR3 sequence reads: CASSYSILGADTEAFF. The CDR3 nucleotides read TGTGCCAGCAGTTACTCGATTCTGGGGGCGGACACTGAAGCTTTCTTT.